Presented here are 29 T cell receptor beta chains from one specimen sequenced in a study of blood T cell repertoires in COVID-19 (dated by TCRdb to the early 2020s). The library came from the immunoSEQ multiplex PCR assay. The clones in this table, taken by TCRdb from immuneACCESS, are in-frame only. Not every clone is retained; where verified, under half of the shortfall comes from an unresolved V gene, and the cause of the rest is unknown. Within this sample are 200,000 to 250,000 clones, with about 90% of them counted one time only. The ten biggest clones cover approximately 3% of the sample. The material sequenced was PBMCs or T cells enriched from blood (not recorded which). Receptors originate from a woman aged 45 to 65 in a cohort exposed to, infected with or recovered from COVID-19 (not recorded which).

This chain links TRBV10-3 with TRBJ2-7, with D perhaps matching TRBD2 (6 bases). The germline V gene encodes CDR1 ENHRY and CDR2 SYGVKD. V gave up 0 bases and J gave up 4 bases, with 13 bases separating them. This CDR3 has 15 residues. The DNA for the CDR3 is TGTGCCATCAGTGAGTCGACTAGAGGAGGTTACGAGCAGTACTTC. This codes for CAISESTRGGYEQYF.

The gene calls are TRBV11-2 and TRBJ1-1; D unresolved. CDR1 is SGHAT, CDR2 FQNNGV, per germline. V shed 2 bases and J shed 4 bases, with 17 bases lying between them. The CDR3 has 16 residues. This CDR3 is CASSLNSPHTITEAFF. In nucleotides, the CDR3 is TGTGCCAGCAGCTTAAACAGCCCACATACAATCACTGAAGCTTTCTTT.

In its sample, this clone was seen once. The CDR3 is CASSAGGGGLNQPQHF. DNA of the CDR3: TGTGCCAGCAGCGCTGGGGGGGGAGGCTTAAATCAGCCCCAGCATTTT. The V call is TRBV9, the J call TRBJ1-5, with D possibly TRBD1 on 5 matching bases. In germline, CDR1 is SGDLS, CDR2 YYNGEE. There are 16 residues in the CDR3. The ends were cut back, 3 bases at V and 4 bases at J, with 17 bases in the middle.

The rearrangement links TRBV6-2 or TRBV6-3 to TRBJ1-1, with 10 bases matching TRBD1. In germline, CDR1 is MNHEY, CDR2 SVGEGT. V was pared by 6 bases and J by 12 bases, with 13 bases of the junction left unmatched. This CDR3 is 14 amino acids long. The CDR3 spells CASSQPPGQGLTFF. The CDR3 bases are TGTGCCAGCAGCCAACCCCCGGGACAGGGGCTCACTTTCTTT.

The rearrangement joins TRBV4-2 to TRBJ2-1, with 8 bases aligning to TRBD2. Germline V CDR1 and CDR2: LGHNA, YNFKEQ. The CDR3 runs 17 residues. Losses at the gene ends were 0 bases for V and 2 bases for J; bases not matched to a gene: 6. The CDR3 DNA sequence: TGTGCCAGCAGCCAAGATTTAGCGGGGATCCCCTACAATGAGCAGTTCTTC. Amino acids: CASSQDLAGIPYNEQFF.

CDR3 nucleotides: TGCGCCAGCAGCCAAGCGGGGGTCACTTTCGAGGGGGATACGCAGTATTTT. Its translation is CASSQAGVTFEGDTQYF. This sequence joins TRBV4-1 and TRBJ2-3; maybe TRBD2 (6 bases). V lost 1 base to trimming and J lost 6 bases, with 20 bases between them. The CDR3 totals 17 residues. The V gene's germline CDR1 is MGHRA and CDR2 YSYEKL.

V is TRBV4-1 and J is TRBJ2-7; D call uncertain. There are 13 residues in the CDR3. The germline V and J ends were trimmed by 3 bases and 2 bases, with 8 bases remaining between them. CDR1 and CDR2 (germline): MGHRA, YSYEKL. The CDR3 is CASSHPVTYEQYF. For the CDR3, the DNA is TGCGCCAGCAGCCACCCGGTAACCTACGAGCAGTACTTC.

The chain combines TRBV30 with TRBJ2-7, with TRBD2 as a possible D gene (5 bases). V was trimmed by 3 bases and J by 4 bases, leaving 16 bases between them. The CDR3 is 14 amino acids. Germline V gene sequence: CDR1 GTSNPN, CDR2 SVGIG (reference sequence). The CDR3 bases are TGTGCCTGGAGCCCCCCGAGGGTTGGGTACGAGCAGTACTTC. Its translation is CAWSPPRVGYEQYF.

There are a few counts of this clone. This sequence joins TRBV20-1 and TRBJ2-3; D ambiguous. This CDR3 has 12 residues. In germline, CDR1 is DFQATT, CDR2 SNEGSKA (reference sequence). The germline V and J ends were trimmed by 3 bases and 3 bases, with 7 bases remaining between them. CDR3 in amino acids: CSASFGTDTQYF. Written as DNA, the CDR3 is TGCAGTGCTAGTTTCGGTACAGATACGCAGTATTTT.

This chain links TRBV11-2 with TRBJ2-3; TRBD1 is a possible D gene (6 bases). Trimming took 7 bases from V and 5 from J, leaving 13 bases between them. CDR1 is SGHAT and CDR2 is FQNNGV in the germline V gene. CDR3 size: 13 residues. Written as DNA, the CDR3 is TGTGCCAGCACTAAAACAGGGTTAGATACGCAGTATTTT. As protein: CASTKTGLDTQYF.

J is TRBJ1-2 and V is TRBV27, with 7 bases fitting TRBD1. This CDR3 region has 16 residues. Germline CDR1 reads MNHEY; CDR2 reads SMNVEV (reference sequence). Germline trimming cut 3 bases from V and 1 base from J; bases unmatched to any gene: 8. The CDR3 loop reads CASSLGWGQSNYGYTF. For the CDR3, the DNA is TGTGCCAGCAGTTTGGGATGGGGACAGAGTAACTATGGCTACACCTTC.

Written as DNA, the CDR3 is TGTGCCAGCAGTCCACACTCTGGAAACACCATATATTTT. Its translation: CASSPHSGNTIYF. The V call is TRBV27, the J call TRBJ1-3; D not resolved. CDR1 and CDR2 from the germline V gene are MNHEY and SMNVEV (reference sequence). Trimming stripped 5 bases from V and 0 bases from J, with 5 bases between. This CDR3 contains 13 residues.

The chain carries TRBV6-2 or TRBV6-3 and TRBJ1-2, with 7 bases that match TRBD1. V lost 5 bases, J lost 4 bases, and 4 bases stayed unmatched. The germline V gene has CDR1 MNHEY and CDR2 SVGEGT. This CDR3 is 13 amino acids long. The CDR3 is CASSETGSYGYTF. The CDR3 DNA is TGTGCCAGCAGTGAGACAGGGTCCTATGGCTACACCTTC.

The J gene is TRBJ1-2, the V gene TRBV7-3, with a possible D match to TRBD1 (5 bases). Germline V lookup: CDR1 SGHTA, CDR2 FQGTGA. There are 16 residues in the CDR3. V shed 4 bases and J shed 2 bases, with 17 bases lying between them. The CDR3 reads CASSSGGARGNYGYTF. CDR3 in DNA: TGTGCCAGCAGCTCGGGGGGAGCCCGGGGGAACTATGGCTACACCTTC.

There are a few counts of this clone. The CDR3 DNA reads TGTGCCAGCAGCCCCTGGGGGGAGTATGGCTACACCTTC. Translation: CASSPWGEYGYTF. The chain joins TRBV5-5 to TRBJ1-2; the D gene is possibly TRBD1 (5 bases). V shed 4 bases and J shed 5 bases, with 12 bases lying between them. This CDR3 contains 13 residues. CDR1 and CDR2 (germline): SGHKS, YYEKEE (reference sequence).

The chain couples TRBV24-1 to TRBJ1-6, with 7 positions matching TRBD1. There are 14 residues in the CDR3. Trimming at V came to 9 bases and at J to 7 bases, leaving 8 bases not matched to a gene. CDR1 KGHDR and CDR2 SFDVKD come from the germline V gene. The CDR3: CATQGRTGNSPLHF. CDR3 nucleotide sequence: TGTGCCACCCAAGGGCGGACAGGCAATTCACCCCTCCACTTT.

J is TRBJ2-1 and V is TRBV5-4; 11 bases map to TRBD1. V lost 4 bases and J lost 2; bases outside the gene matches: 8. Germline assignment: CDR1 SGHNT and CDR2 YYREEE (reference sequence). CDR3 length: 17 residues. The CDR3 spells CASSARTGGFTYNEQFF. The DNA of the CDR3 is TGTGCCAGCAGCGCACGGACAGGGGGCTTTACCTACAATGAGCAGTTCTTC.

This clone showed up just once. The V and J genes are TRBV19 and TRBJ2-7; 7 positions match TRBD1. The CDR3 has 13 residues. Germline assignment: CDR1 LNHDA and CDR2 SQIVND (reference sequence). Losses at the gene ends were 4 bases for V and 4 bases for J; bases not matched to a gene: 4. CDR3 in DNA: TGTGCCAGTAGTAATGGCAGGGGGTACGAGCAGTACTTC. This sequence encodes CASSNGRGYEQYF.

V usage is TRBV2 and J usage is TRBJ2-1, with D possibly matching TRBD2 (6 bases). The CDR3 runs to 13 residues. The germline V gene encodes CDR1 SNHLY and CDR2 FYNNEI. The V gene lost 4 bases and the J gene lost 6 bases, with 10 bases spanning the gap. The CDR3 nucleotides read TGTGCCAGCAGTGGGGGGACTTTCAATGAGCAGTTCTTC. This gives the protein CASSGGTFNEQFF.

This chain uses TRBV3-1 (or the pseudogene TRBV3-2) with TRBJ2-7; the match to TRBD2 covers 9 bases. The trim removed 0 bases at V and 2 bases at J, leaving 8 bases unmatched. This CDR3 contains 17 residues. From germline, CDR1 is LGHDT and CDR2 YNNKEL (reference sequence). The CDR3, as DNA: TGTGCCAGCAGCCAAGAAAGCCAGGGACTAGCCACCTACGAGCAGTACTTC. Translating it yields CASSQESQGLATYEQYF.

This chain uses TRBV19 with TRBJ1-2, with 8 bases matching TRBD1. This CDR3 has 14 residues. The germline gives CDR1 LNHDA, CDR2 SQIVND (reference sequence). Trimming at V came to 5 bases and at J to 5 bases, leaving 7 bases not matched to a gene. This CDR3 reads CASSADRGRYGYTF. Written as DNA, the CDR3 is TGTGCCAGTAGTGCAGACAGGGGACGGTATGGCTACACCTTC.

The chain joins TRBV5-4 to TRBJ2-1; D not resolved. Trimming stripped 2 bases from V and 5 bases from J, with 8 bases between. CDR1 is SGHNT, CDR2 YYREEE, per germline (reference sequence). The CDR3 sequence is 13 residues long. DNA of the CDR3: TGTGCCAGCAGCTTCAGTACTAACAATGAGCAGTTCTTC. Protein sequence: CASSFSTNNEQFF.

V usage is TRBV7-2 and J usage is TRBJ1-1; D possibly corresponds to TRBD1 (6 bases). Per germline, CDR1 SGHTA and CDR2 FQGNSA. Trimming removed 6 bases from V and 0 bases from J, with 17 bases in between. This CDR3 is built from 16 residues. The CDR3 sequence: CASRADRSPMNTEAFF. The CDR3 DNA reads as TGTGCCAGCAGAGCCGACAGGAGCCCCATGAACACTGAAGCTTTCTTT.

The chain joins TRBV4-1 to TRBJ1-2; D is possibly TRBD1 (5 bases). V shed 2 bases and J shed 8 bases, with 18 bases lying between them. The CDR3 is 15 residues long. Germline loops: CDR1 MGHRA, CDR2 YSYEKL. CDR3 sequence: CASSQNEIRVKGYTF. The CDR3, as DNA: TGCGCCAGCAGCCAAAACGAAATCAGGGTGAAGGGCTACACCTTC.

The chain recombines TRBV4-3 with TRBJ2-1; 8 nucleotides agree with TRBD2. The CDR3 length is 15 residues. Germline-derived CDR1 and CDR2 are LGHNA and YSLEER. The ends lost 0 bases at V and 6 bases at J; junction bases unmatched: 4. CDR3 loop: CASSQEQRGTNEQFF. In DNA, the CDR3 is TGCGCCAGCAGCCAAGAACAGCGGGGGACCAATGAGCAGTTCTTC.

V is TRBV6-5 and J is TRBJ1-6, with 8 bases that match TRBD1. The CDR3 runs 15 residues. The trim removed 0 bases at V and 7 bases at J, leaving 2 bases unmatched. Germline V lookup: CDR1 MNHEY, CDR2 SVGAGI. The CDR3 DNA is TGTGCCAGCAGTTACTCGCCAGGGGGCAATTCACCCCTCCACTTT. This sequence encodes CASSYSPGGNSPLHF.

The V and J genes are TRBV11-1 and TRBJ2-5; D call uncertain. This CDR3 has 13 amino acids. V lost 5 bases and J lost 1, with 8 bases in between. Germline lookup yields CDR1 SGHAT and CDR2 FQDESV (reference sequence). The CDR3 DNA follows: TGTGCCAGCAGCCGCGGCCTCCAAGAGACCCAGTACTTC. Amino acids: CASSRGLQETQYF.

The chain links TRBV19 to TRBJ1-2; TRBD1 matches at 9 bases. The CDR3 extends over 15 amino acids. Germline-derived CDR1 and CDR2 are LNHDA and SQIVND (reference sequence). After removal of 5 bases from V and 4 bases from J, the junction contained 8 bases not matched to a gene. CDR3 DNA sequence: TGTGCCAGTAGTTCTCACAGGGGGCGCGTCTATGGCTACACCTTC. The encoded protein is CASSSHRGRVYGYTF.

This sequence joins TRBV7-2 and TRBJ1-2; weak D call: TRBD1 (5 bases). Germline CDR1 and CDR2: SGHTA and FQGNSA. The CDR3 contains 17 residues. V lost 5 bases and J lost 4, with 23 bases in between. Here the CDR3 reads CASSQTPFGGGIYGYTF. The CDR3 region has the DNA TGTGCCAGCAGCCAAACTCCGTTTGGGGGAGGGATCTATGGCTACACCTTC. The full variable domain, in which reference TRBV7-2 and TRBJ1-2 provide the parts outside the CDR3, is GAGVSQSPSNKVTEKGKDVELRCDPISGHTALYWYRQSLGQGLEFLIYFQGNSAPDKSGLPSDRFSAERTGGSVSTLTIQRTQQEDSAVYLCASSQTPFGGGIYGYTFGSGTRLTVV.